These 9 T cell receptor beta chains originate from one sample sequenced in a study of OX40 agonist ivuxolimab in advanced cancers. Sequencing used immunoSEQ multiplex PCR; TCRdb keeps in-frame clones, though not all of them. The sample consists of under 15,000 clones, about three quarters of them appearing once. The source was CD4+ or CD8+ T cells sorted from blood, collected in a trial of the OX40 agonist ivuxolimab. These receptors were collected from an adult with an advanced solid tumor such as melanoma, head and neck, liver or kidney cancer.

V is TRBV6-5 and J is TRBJ2-7, with D possibly TRBD2 on 6 matching bases. This CDR3 has 15 amino acids. Germline CDR1 and CDR2: MNHEY and SVGAGI. The V and J ends lost 5 bases and 0 bases respectively, with 14 bases between them. The CDR3 here is CASSVRDSSSYEQYF. CDR3 nucleotides: TGTGCCAGCAGTGTCCGGGACTCGAGCTCCTACGAGCAGTACTTC.

This chain connects TRBV30 to TRBJ2-1; D gene unclear. The CDR3 contains 12 residues. V was cut by 5 bases and J by 4 bases, with 9 bases left in between. Germline V gives CDR1 GTSNPN, CDR2 SVGIG (reference sequence). The CDR3 spells CAWAPGYNEQFF. The CDR3 DNA follows: TGTGCCTGGGCCCCTGGTTACAATGAGCAGTTCTTC.

This clone was seen more than once but under ten times. The V and J genes are TRBV7-9 and TRBJ1-5, with TRBD1 identical over 9 bases. With V trimmed by 3 bases and J by 8 bases, 8 bases remained unmatched. Germline V gene lookup returns CDR1 SEHNR and CDR2 FQNEAQ (reference sequence). The CDR3 sequence is 15 residues long. CDR3 sequence reads: CASSLWGQGLEPQHF. CDR3 nucleotide sequence: TGTGCCAGCAGCTTGTGGGGACAGGGTTTGGAGCCCCAGCATTTT.

The V call is TRBV7-9, the J call TRBJ2-5; no clear D. The CDR3 loop spans 13 amino acids. V was pared by 1 base and J by 5 bases, with 8 bases between. From germline, CDR1 is SEHNR and CDR2 FQNEAQ (reference sequence). The DNA of the CDR3 is TGTGCCAGCAGCTTAGAGGGATTCGAGACCCAGTACTTC. Amino acids: CASSLEGFETQYF.

The chain recombines TRBV19 with TRBJ1-1, with unresolved D. Germline V CDR1 and CDR2: LNHDA, SQIVND (reference sequence). This CDR3 is 13 amino acids long. The V and J ends lost 3 bases and 1 base respectively, with 6 bases between them. CDR3 in DNA: TGTGCCAGTAGTATGTCAGGGAACACTGAAGCTTTCTTT. Residues: CASSMSGNTEAFF.

The chain employs TRBV5-6 and TRBJ2-2, with TRBD1 matching 7 bases. CDR3 length equals 14 residues. The junction had 6 bases not matched to a gene; V was cut back by 4 bases and J by 6 bases. Germline CDR1 and CDR2: SGHDT and YYEEEE. The CDR3 sequence: CASSLWTGAGELFF. CDR3 in DNA: TGTGCCAGCAGCCTATGGACAGGAGCCGGGGAGCTGTTTTTT. Drawing the rest from reference TRBV5-6 and TRBJ2-2, the complete variable domain is DAGVTQSPTHLIKTRGQQVTLRCSPKSGHDTVSWYQQALGQGPQFIFQYYEEEERQRGNFPDRFSGHQFPNYSSELNVNALLLGDSALYLCASSLWTGAGELFFGEGSRLTVL.

The chain has TRBV7-6 and TRBJ2-1; D is tentatively TRBD1 or TRBD2 (6 bases each). This CDR3 is built from 16 residues. V was clipped by 1 base and J by 3 bases, with 13 bases between them. CDR1 is SGHVS and CDR2 is FNYEAQ in the germline V gene. The CDR3 coding sequence is TGTGCCAGCAGCTTAGACCTGGGGGGCGGCTACAATGAGCAGTTCTTC. Encoded protein: CASSLDLGGGYNEQFF.

The chain is built from TRBV11-2 and TRBJ2-5, with TRBD1 matching over 8 bases. The V and J ends lost 6 bases and 0 bases, in that order; junction bases with no gene match: 9. The CDR3 is made up of 16 amino acids. Germline CDR1 is SGHAT and CDR2 is FQNNGV. CDR3 nucleotide sequence: TGTGCCAGCAGACAGGGGGAGAGGTTGGACCAAGAGACCCAGTACTTC. Its protein is CASRQGERLDQETQYF.

This clone has just a few counts. This rearrangement joins TRBV6-8 to TRBJ2-7; 9 nucleotides line up with TRBD2. CDR3 length equals 13 residues. CDR1 is MNHGY, CDR2 SAAAGT, per germline. V gave up 5 bases and J gave up 4 bases; unmatched junction bases: 3. CDR3 in DNA: TGTGCCAGCAGTGCGACTAGCGGTTACGAGCAGTACTTC. It specifies CASSATSGYEQYF.